In this sample, the clone carrying this T cell receptor beta chain turned up once. This specimen belongs to a study of T cell changes during pregnancy in multiple sclerosis. TCRdb's table, derived via immunoSEQ multiplex PCR, lists solely in-frame clones and lacks some. The sample includes some 74,000 clones, approximately 92% of them seen just once. CDR3 length: 16 amino acids. Germline-derived CDR1 and CDR2 are SGHTA and FQGNSA. Trimming left V 1 base short and J 4 bases short, with 16 bases between. This chain joins TRBV7-2 and TRBJ1-2, with a tentative D call TRBD1 (6 bases). Sequenced material: peripheral blood, taken before pregnancy. The TCR originated in a female donor with multiple sclerosis, enrolled in a pregnancy study. This CDR3 is CASSLDLRTGSYGYTF. CDR3 coding DNA: TGTGCCAGCAGCTTAGATCTTCGCACAGGGTCCTATGGCTACACCTTC.